A selection of T cell receptor beta chains follows, all from one sample in a study of OX40 agonist ivuxolimab in advanced cancers. Clones were sequenced by immunoSEQ multiplex PCR, and TCRdb holds only the in-frame ones, with some missing. The sample shows 60,000 to 75,000 clones, 86% of them seen only once. The sample here was CD4+ or CD8+ T cells sorted from blood, taken in a trial of the OX40 agonist ivuxolimab. The receptors stem from an adult with an advanced solid tumor such as melanoma, head and neck, liver or kidney cancer. The CDR3 runs from the conserved cysteine through the conserved F or W.

CDR3aa	v_gene	j_gene
CASSLEGGEAFF	TRBV11-2	TRBJ1-1
CASSVDQGGNTDTQYF	TRBV9	TRBJ2-3
CASSPLLSSTEAFF	TRBV7-7	TRBJ1-1
CASSSKSGNEKLFF	TRBV5-4	TRBJ1-4
CASSLFRAGQPQHF	TRBV27	TRBJ1-5
CASSSGGREEQYF	TRBV28	TRBJ2-7
CASGVRTGNQPQHF	TRBV2	TRBJ1-5
CASSIAGTGGPNQPQHF	TRBV19	TRBJ1-5
CASSTDGPPQHF	TRBV19	TRBJ1-5
CASSLEVSASGVYGYTF	TRBV5-1	TRBJ1-2
CASSLNARGGSSLHF	TRBV18	TRBJ1-6
CASSTQGYEQYF	TRBV5-6	TRBJ2-7
CASSLLGQGYEQYF	TRBV27	TRBJ2-7
CASSPGGAPYEQYF	TRBV6-6	TRBJ2-7
CASSATGGLYEQYF	TRBV2	TRBJ2-7
CASSSLGQGPYNEQFF	TRBV27	TRBJ2-1
CASSSISGNTEAFF	TRBV19	TRBJ1-1
CASSLTPGYTEAFF	TRBV7-3	TRBJ1-1
CASSPERTGTFF	TRBV6-5	TRBJ1-1
CASSANERETQYF	TRBV5-1	TRBJ2-5
CASSFGQSSYNSPLHF	TRBV5-6	TRBJ1-6
CASSRSTLEAKNIQYF	TRBV21-1	TRBJ2-4
CASSREGATEAFF	TRBV4-3	TRBJ1-1
CASSLSRASGGADTQYF	TRBV11-3	TRBJ2-3
CASSPGQGYGYTF	TRBV5-1	TRBJ1-2
CASSPGADPNQPQHF	TRBV5-1	TRBJ1-5
CATSRDGIVNTEAFF	TRBV15	TRBJ1-1
CASSDRPMGIDYGYTF	TRBV5-5	TRBJ1-2
CASSLGSGSSYGQYF	TRBV5-1	TRBJ2-7
CAWSRERNTEAFF	TRBV30	TRBJ1-1
CASSHQRGGPGELFF	TRBV4-2	TRBJ2-2
CASSGKTGSSYNSPLHF	TRBV9	TRBJ1-6
CASLSLRRTEAFF	TRBV6-1	TRBJ1-1
CASSPLGSEARNTEAFF	TRBV5-6	TRBJ1-1
CASSENAQGNSPLHF	TRBV2	TRBJ1-6
CASSLAREAEAFF	TRBV11-1	TRBJ1-1
CASSSQGEAFF	TRBV6-1	TRBJ1-1
CASTSGVTQYF	TRBV6-5	TRBJ2-3
CASALTDLEAFF	TRBV12-5	TRBJ1-1
CASSLEDSSTDTQYF	TRBV5-1	TRBJ2-3
CASSLIQGKQYF	TRBV6-6	TRBJ2-7
CASKRGQNYGYTF	TRBV6-5	TRBJ1-2
CASSITPTANTEAFF	TRBV19	TRBJ1-1
CASSAPYRTASYEQYF	TRBV19	TRBJ2-7
CASRDKNTEAFF	TRBV19	TRBJ1-1
CASSPTASARNTEAFF	TRBV5-1	TRBJ1-1
CASSPVPSSYNEQFF	TRBV2	TRBJ2-1
CASSVLRNIQYF	TRBV2	TRBJ2-4
CAVAGINTEAFF	TRBV18	TRBJ1-1
CASSSGGLTDTQYF	TRBV11-1	TRBJ2-3
CAIREQGDSNQPQHF	TRBV10-3	TRBJ1-5
CASQRAANDQETQYF	TRBV5-1	TRBJ2-5
CASSLEREETQYF	TRBV7-3	TRBJ2-5
CAWSVPHQGMDEQFF	TRBV30	TRBJ2-1
CASSQESGIALEQYF	TRBV4-3	TRBJ2-7
CASSLNGGGAETQYF	TRBV7-2	TRBJ2-5